The 29 T cell receptor beta chains below were found in one sample sequenced in a study of shared clonotypes between healthy human individuals (dated by TCRdb to between 2020 and 2021). Receptor libraries were prepared by the immunoSEQ multiplex PCR assay. As stored in TCRdb, this immuneACCESS dataset retains in-frame rearrangements with V and J assigned. A fraction of the clones does not appear; measured against another copy, unresolved V genes explain less than half of the discrepancy, and the remainder lacks a known reason. Recorded for this sample are about 1.1 million clones; 60% to 80% of them occurred a single time. The ten largest clones take up almost 0.9% of the sample. The source material was memory CD4+ T cells from PBMCs. According to the study, the label for this sample's cell subset or site signals: CD45RA-negative fraction. These receptors originate from a young man in good health. Some clones in this sample may be carry-over from other donors' samples.

The CDR3, as DNA: TGTGCCTGGAGTGTAAAAGCGGGGGGAGATACGCAGTATTTT. It translates to CAWSVKAGGDTQYF. V and J are TRBV30 and TRBJ2-3; TRBD2 matches 9 bases. This CDR3 contains 14 residues. V was pared by 0 bases and J by 5 bases, with 3 bases of the junction left unmatched. CDR1 is GTSNPN, CDR2 SVGIG, per germline (reference sequence).

A word on this clone: Other DNA sequences in this specimen translate into the identical CDR3. The chain has TRBV28 and TRBJ2-7; D may be TRBD1 or TRBD2 (6 bases each). Germline-derived CDR1 and CDR2 are MDHEN and SYDVKM. V gave up 10 bases and J gave up 2 bases, with 12 bases separating them. CDR3 length equals 12 residues. The CDR3 loop reads CATTGGPYEQYF. As DNA, the CDR3 is TGTGCCACCACCGGGGGCCCCTACGAGCAGTACTTC.

Only a few counts were recorded for this clone. CDR3 sequence: CASSPAGSSYEQYF. The CDR3 region has the DNA TGTGCCAGCAGCCCCGCAGGGAGCTCCTACGAGCAGTACTTC. This rearrangement joins TRBV7-2 to TRBJ2-7, with D possibly called TRBD1 or TRBD2 (5 bases each). The V gene's germline CDR1 is SGHTA and CDR2 FQGNSA. Trimming stripped 5 bases from V and 0 bases from J, with 11 bases between. CDR3 size: 14 residues.

Points on this clone: A much larger clone is a single base away; this may be a read error. This CDR3 is also generated by other DNA sequences in the sample. V and J are TRBV25-1 and TRBJ1-3; no clear D. This CDR3 contains 12 residues. V shed 5 bases and J shed 0 bases, with 2 bases lying between them. Germline CDR1 is MGHDK and CDR2 is SYGVNS. Written as DNA, the CDR3 is TGTGCCAGCAGTAACTCTGGAAACACCATATATTTT. The encoded protein is CASSNSGNTIYF.

The CDR3 coding sequence is TGTGCCAGCAGCTTGATCGGATTTTTCTACGAGCAGTACTTC. Translated, it gives CASSLIGFFYEQYF. V and J are TRBV5-4 and TRBJ2-7, with D unresolved. The CDR3 loop spans 14 amino acids. Trimming shortened V by 1 base and J by 3 bases, and 11 bases separated the two germline ends. Germline-derived CDR1 and CDR2 are SGHNT and YYREEE (reference sequence).

The chain joins TRBV28 to TRBJ2-2, with a possible D match to TRBD2 (7 bases). V gave up 6 bases and J gave up 4 bases, with 15 bases separating them. The CDR3 runs to 15 residues. Germline-derived CDR1 and CDR2 are MDHEN and SYDVKM. As DNA, the CDR3 is TGTGCCAGCAGCCTGGTTGCGGGGGCCACCGGGGAGCTGTTTTTT. Translation: CASSLVAGATGELFF.

CDR3: CASSFTSQTEAFF. In nucleotides, the CDR3 is TGTGCCAGCAGCTTCACCAGTCAGACTGAAGCTTTCTTT. The J gene is TRBJ1-1, the V gene TRBV7-8; D is ambiguous. The CDR3 contains 13 residues. The V end was cut by 3 bases, the J end by 5 bases, with 10 bases between. The germline CDR1 and CDR2 sequences are SGHVS and FQNEAQ.

This clone has only one observation. A much bigger clone sits one base away, suggesting this may be a read error. V and J are TRBV7-2 and TRBJ2-1; 13 positions agree with TRBD2. The CDR3 is 15 amino acids. Germline CDR1 SGHTA, CDR2 FQGNSA. V gave up 5 bases and J gave up 5 bases; unmatched junction bases: 3. DNA for the CDR3: TGTGCCAGCAGCCAGGGACTAGCGGGAAACAATGAGCAGTTCTTC. Translated: CASSQGLAGNNEQFF.

V is TRBV5-1 and J is TRBJ2-7; 14 positions match TRBD2. There are 16 residues in the CDR3. Germline CDR1 reads SGHRS; CDR2 reads YFSETQ. The junction had 6 bases not matched to a gene; V was cut back by 0 bases and J by 7 bases. DNA of the CDR3: TGCGCCAGCAGCTTGGGGGGACTAGCGGGAGCGTGGGAGCAGTACTTC. Translating it yields CASSLGGLAGAWEQYF.

A single count supports this clone. The genes are TRBV15 and TRBJ2-5; tentatively, D is TRBD1 or TRBD2 (5 bases each). CDR1 is LNHNV and CDR2 is YYDKDF in the germline V gene (reference sequence). Trimming left V 3 bases short and J 1 base short, with 12 bases between. CDR3 length equals 15 residues. The CDR3: CATSRSPGTQETQYF. As DNA, the CDR3 is TGTGCCACCAGCAGGTCCCCCGGGACCCAAGAGACCCAGTACTTC.

The V gene is TRBV5-5, the J gene TRBJ2-3; no firm D call. This CDR3 is built from 16 residues. The germline V gene encodes CDR1 SGHKS and CDR2 YYEKEE (reference sequence). The V gene lost 4 bases and the J gene lost 3 bases, with 18 bases spanning the gap. Written as DNA, the CDR3 is TGTGCCAGCAGCGTTGCCCCGAGAGGATATACAGATACGCAGTATTTT. Encoded protein: CASSVAPRGYTDTQYF.

The chain is built from TRBV9 and TRBJ1-2; 12 nucleotides agree with TRBD1. V lost 2 bases to trimming and J lost 8 bases; unmatched junction nucleotides: 7. CDR3 length: 15 residues. From germline, CDR1 is SGDLS and CDR2 YYNGEE. CDR3 nucleotide sequence: TGTGCCAGCAGCGTCGGGACAGGGGGCCCCTACGGCTACACCTTC. Protein sequence: CASSVGTGGPYGYTF.

The genes are TRBV6-5 and TRBJ2-1; TRBD1 aligns across 9 bases. V gave up 2 bases and J gave up 1 base; unmatched junction bases: 3. Germline V gene lookup returns CDR1 MNHEY and CDR2 SVGAGI. The CDR3 consists of 16 residues. CDR3 in DNA: TGTGCCAGCAGTTACACGGGACAGGGATCCTACAATGAGCAGTTCTTC. It is translated as CASSYTGQGSYNEQFF.

This clone came up a few times. The chain couples TRBV20-1 to TRBJ1-1; tentative D call: TRBD1 (5 bases). Trimming removed 8 bases from V and 8 bases from J, with 12 bases in between. The CDR3 spans 10 residues. From germline, CDR1 is DFQATT and CDR2 SNEGSKA (reference sequence). CDR3 amino acids: CSPWGNEAFF. The CDR3 DNA follows: TGCAGTCCTTGGGGGAACGAAGCTTTCTTT.

The V and J genes are TRBV7-3 and TRBJ2-2, with a tentative D call TRBD1 (6 bases). CDR3 size: 16 residues. Trimming pared 0 bases from V and 0 bases from J, leaving 8 bases between. Germline assignment: CDR1 SGHTA and CDR2 FQGTGA. In DNA form, the CDR3 reads TGTGCCAGCAGCTTAACGGGGGCAGCGAACACCGGGGAGCTGTTTTTT. Its protein is CASSLTGAANTGELFF. Full variable domain (rest looked up from reference TRBV7-3 and TRBJ2-2): GAGVSQTPSNKVTEKGKYVELRCDPISGHTALYWYRQSLGQGPEFLIYFQGTGAADDSGLPNDRFFAVRPEGSVSTLKIQRTERGDSAVYLCASSLTGAANTGELFFGEGSRLTVL.

This clone has ten or more counts. The CDR3 reads CASSPGQRSEAFF. The CDR3 DNA is TGTGCCAGCAGCCCAGGGCAACGATCGGAAGCTTTCTTT. J is TRBJ1-1 and V is TRBV5-6, with D maybe TRBD1 (5 bases). CDR1 is SGHDT, CDR2 YYEEEE, per germline. The V end was cut by 4 bases, the J end by 8 bases, with 15 bases between. The CDR3 contains 13 residues.

Many counts were recorded for this clone. This chain joins TRBV18 and TRBJ1-1; the D is unclear. Trimming removed 8 bases at V and 3 bases at J, with 7 bases between. The CDR3 length is 11 residues. Germline lookup yields CDR1 KGHSH and CDR2 LQKENI. CDR3 in amino acids: CASVKDTEAFF. CDR3 nucleotides: TGTGCCAGCGTAAAGGACACTGAAGCTTTCTTT.

CDR3: CASNPVAGTGNTIYF. CDR3 coding DNA: TGTGCCAGCAATCCCGTCGCAGGCACTGGAAACACCATATATTTT. This chain joins TRBV28 and TRBJ1-3; D is ambiguous. The germline CDR1 and CDR2 sequences are MDHEN and SYDVKM. V gave up 7 bases and J gave up 2 bases, with 15 bases separating them. This CDR3 is 15 amino acids long.

This sequence joins TRBV5-1 and TRBJ2-1; 9 bases are a match to TRBD2. The CDR3 loop spans 15 amino acids. V shed 4 bases and J 7 bases; nucleotides not matched to a gene: 9. Germline CDR1 and CDR2: SGHRS and YFSETQ. CDR3 sequence: CASSDPAGGSNEQFF. The CDR3 DNA reads TGCGCCAGCAGCGACCCAGCGGGAGGTTCGAATGAGCAGTTCTTC.

This chain links TRBV11-2 with TRBJ1-2; TRBD1 matches at 10 bases. V trimming: 3 bases; J trimming: 6 bases; junction bases outside the gene matches: 10. The CDR3 has 16 amino acids. CDR1 and CDR2 from the germline V gene are SGHAT and FQNNGV. CDR3: CASSFHRGQGFDGYTF. For the CDR3, the DNA is TGTGCCAGCAGCTTCCATCGGGGACAGGGGTTTGATGGCTACACCTTC.

The rearrangement joins TRBV12-5 to TRBJ1-5; no clear D gene. The ends were cut back, 1 base at V and 6 bases at J, with 7 bases in the middle. The germline CDR1 and CDR2 sequences are LGHNT and FRNRAP. The CDR3 covers 13 residues. The chain's CDR3 is CASGLGKGQPQHF. CDR3 bases: TGTGCTAGTGGTTTGGGGAAGGGTCAGCCCCAGCATTTT.

The chain has TRBV6-1 and TRBJ2-3, with 9 bases fitting TRBD2. Losses at the gene ends were 6 bases for V and 6 bases for J; bases not matched to a gene: 10. There are 15 residues in the CDR3. CDR1 and CDR2 from the germline V gene are MNHNS and SASEGT. In DNA, the CDR3 is TGTGCCAGCAGAAGTTTAGCGGGAGAAGGGGATACGCAGTATTTT. This sequence encodes CASRSLAGEGDTQYF.

Comment on this clone: The sample contains more than one DNA sequence encoding this CDR3. V usage is TRBV5-1 and J usage is TRBJ1-4, with TRBD1 matching over 9 bases. Germline V CDR1 and CDR2: SGHRS, YFSETQ. The J segment lost 5 bases and the V segment lost 2 bases, leaving 1 base of the junction unmatched. The CDR3 has 14 amino acids. CDR3 DNA sequence: TGCGCCAGCAGCTTTGGGACAGGGAATGAAAAACTGTTTTTT. It yields the protein CASSFGTGNEKLFF.

Concerning this clone: The sample has other DNA sequences that encode this CDR3 too. J is TRBJ2-7 and V is TRBV10-3, with 13 nucleotides matching TRBD2. Trimming removed 6 bases from V and 0 bases from J; junction bases left unmatched: 2. Germline loops: CDR1 ENHRY, CDR2 SYGVKD. This CDR3 region has 15 residues. CDR3 DNA: TGTGCCATCAGCCGGACTAGCGGGAGCTCCTACGAGCAGTACTTC. Its protein product is CAISRTSGSSYEQYF.

Of note for this clone: One base away lies a much larger clone, so this may be a sequencing read error. Because the CDR3 is missing its conserved closing phenylalanine or tryptophan, this is likely a read error. This chain joins TRBV30 and TRBJ1-5, with TRBD1 matching 10 bases. The V gene end was trimmed by 2 bases and the J gene end by 5 bases; junction bases not matched to a gene: 6. The CDR3 runs to 15 residues. CDR1 is GTSNPN, CDR2 SVGIG, per germline (reference sequence). CDR3 coding DNA: TGTGCCTGGAGTACTCGGGACAGGGGATATCAGCCCCAGCATCTT. Its translation: CAWSTRDRGYQPQHL.

The V gene is TRBV7-9, the J gene TRBJ1-2; no clear D. Germline CDR1 SEHNR, CDR2 FQNEAQ (reference sequence). Trimming removed 5 bases from V and 6 bases from J, with 13 bases in between. The length of the CDR3 is 13 residues. CDR3 coding DNA: TGTGCCAGCAGCCCGTCTCTCTCCCATGGCTACACCTTC. Translated, it gives CASSPSLSHGYTF.

The V and J genes are TRBV11-2 and TRBJ1-3, with 9 nucleotides matching TRBD1. This CDR3 contains 15 residues. V shed 5 bases and J 2 bases; nucleotides not matched to a gene: 4. Germline V gene lookup returns CDR1 SGHAT and CDR2 FQNNGV. Here the CDR3 DNA reads TGTGCCAGCAGCGTTGGGACAGGGACTGGAAACACCATATATTTT. Translating gives CASSVGTGTGNTIYF.

This clone was found once. This chain joins TRBV29-1 and TRBJ2-7; 12 bases are a match to TRBD2. V was pared by 0 bases and J by 4 bases, with 10 bases of the junction left unmatched. Germline V gene data show CDR1 as SQVTM and CDR2 as ANQGSEA. The CDR3 consists of 17 residues. In nucleotides, the CDR3 is TGCAGCGTTGAAGATCAGCGACTAGCGGGAGTTGCGTACGAGCAGTACTTC. Amino acids: CSVEDQRLAGVAYEQYF.

This rearrangement joins TRBV4-2 to TRBJ1-1; no clear D gene. Looked up from germline, CDR1 is LGHNA and CDR2 is YNFKEQ. Trimming left V 2 bases short and J 1 base short, with 11 bases between. The length of the CDR3 is 15 residues. CDR3 sequence reads: CASSQRFLSNTEAFF. DNA of the CDR3: TGTGCCAGCAGCCAACGCTTCCTGTCGAACACTGAAGCTTTCTTT.